These T cell receptor beta chains were read from a single sample in a study of blood T cell repertoires in COVID-19. Profiling relied on immunoSEQ multiplex PCR, and the TCRdb table lists in-frame clones only, not all of them. The sample records about 130,000 clones, around 88% being singletons. The specimen was PBMCs or T cells enriched from blood (not recorded which). All receptors derive from a woman aged 45-65 years who had recovered from COVID-19. Each CDR3 is given without its conserved first and last residue. Each record gives: clone size, J gene, V gene, CDR3 protein. The listing skips clone size in some rows; elsewhere it reads once, few, many or a size class.

clone size: -; J gene: TRBJ2-7; V gene: TRBV12-1; CDR3 protein: ASSFVVRDRGYEQY
clone size: -; J gene: TRBJ2-2; V gene: TRBV3-1/TRBV3-2; CDR3 protein: ASSQGGGGELF
clone size: -; J gene: TRBJ1-3; V gene: TRBV9; CDR3 protein: ASSVAGSGNTIY
clone size: -; J gene: TRBJ2-2; V gene: TRBV3-1/TRBV3-2; CDR3 protein: ASSQGTSGVTGELF
clone size: -; J gene: TRBJ2-3; V gene: TRBV11-2; CDR3 protein: ASSLEGRVTDTQY
clone size: -; J gene: TRBJ2-2; V gene: TRBV5-1; CDR3 protein: ASSGSQGAYSNTGELF
clone size: -; J gene: TRBJ1-1; V gene: TRBV5-1; CDR3 protein: ASSTGADRDEAF
clone size: -; J gene: TRBJ2-1; V gene: TRBV27; CDR3 protein: ASNPGTAYNEQF
clone size: -; J gene: TRBJ1-2; V gene: TRBV10-3; CDR3 protein: AVKGGVSYGYT
clone size: -; J gene: TRBJ1-1; V gene: TRBV5-4; CDR3 protein: ATRPGSYTEAF
clone size: -; J gene: TRBJ1-1; V gene: TRBV18; CDR3 protein: ASSPAGDRAAF
clone size: -; J gene: TRBJ2-7; V gene: TRBV19; CDR3 protein: ASRTGTGGHEQY
clone size: many; J gene: TRBJ2-7; V gene: TRBV5-1; CDR3 protein: ASSAGQGFYEQY
clone size: -; J gene: TRBJ1-6; V gene: TRBV2; CDR3 protein: ASSSQGTNNSPLH
clone size: -; J gene: TRBJ2-7; V gene: TRBV7-6; CDR3 protein: ASSRQGDDYEQY
clone size: -; J gene: TRBJ1-1; V gene: TRBV4-3; CDR3 protein: ASSQEGGGAF
clone size: -; J gene: TRBJ2-3; V gene: TRBV3-1/TRBV3-2; CDR3 protein: ASSPGDSPTDTQY
clone size: -; J gene: TRBJ2-7; V gene: TRBV6-5; CDR3 protein: ASSRGGQGPYEQY
clone size: -; J gene: TRBJ1-1; V gene: TRBV6-6; CDR3 protein: ASSFSRGVNTEAF
clone size: -; J gene: TRBJ2-5; V gene: TRBV7-2; CDR3 protein: ASSLEEGARGTQY
clone size: -; J gene: TRBJ1-2; V gene: TRBV6-5; CDR3 protein: ASRLTGADGYT
clone size: -; J gene: TRBJ2-7; V gene: TRBV7-6; CDR3 protein: ASSLGGSGGLTYEQY
clone size: -; J gene: TRBJ2-7; V gene: TRBV5-1; CDR3 protein: ASSLNRGGSYEQY
clone size: -; J gene: TRBJ1-2; V gene: TRBV29-1; CDR3 protein: SVDSRDNYGYT
clone size: few; J gene: TRBJ1-2; V gene: TRBV2; CDR3 protein: ASSAQVHYGYT
clone size: -; J gene: TRBJ1-2; V gene: TRBV7-7; CDR3 protein: ASSYNRGQNYGYT
clone size: -; J gene: TRBJ2-3; V gene: TRBV5-1; CDR3 protein: ASSRLAGIPDTQY
clone size: -; J gene: TRBJ2-2; V gene: TRBV4-1; CDR3 protein: ASSRAGPGRPNTGELF
clone size: -; J gene: TRBJ1-3; V gene: TRBV19; CDR3 protein: ASSKKWGDGNTIY
clone size: few; J gene: TRBJ1-4; V gene: TRBV24-1; CDR3 protein: ATSETGRQTNEKLF
clone size: -; J gene: TRBJ2-7; V gene: TRBV7-9; CDR3 protein: ASTTWEGYGSYEQY
clone size: once; J gene: TRBJ1-1; V gene: TRBV5-1; CDR3 protein: ASSFGSRVTEAF
clone size: once; J gene: TRBJ2-1; V gene: TRBV27; CDR3 protein: ASSSGQNYNEQF
clone size: -; J gene: TRBJ2-7; V gene: TRBV23-1; CDR3 protein: ASSQIQGAYEQY
clone size: -; J gene: TRBJ1-2; V gene: TRBV2; CDR3 protein: ASSEAGVAYGYT
clone size: -; J gene: TRBJ2-7; V gene: TRBV6-5; CDR3 protein: ASRATETYYEQY
clone size: -; J gene: TRBJ2-1; V gene: TRBV19; CDR3 protein: ASTSRGNEQF
clone size: -; J gene: TRBJ1-5; V gene: TRBV6-2/TRBV6-3; CDR3 protein: ASSYLRDRGFVGQPQH
clone size: -; J gene: TRBJ2-5; V gene: TRBV5-1; CDR3 protein: ASRIGLDQETQY
clone size: many; J gene: TRBJ2-7; V gene: TRBV7-9; CDR3 protein: ASSSGTEDYEQY
clone size: -; J gene: TRBJ2-3; V gene: TRBV3-1/TRBV3-2; CDR3 protein: ASSQRTGSTDTQY
clone size: few; J gene: TRBJ2-2; V gene: TRBV27; CDR3 protein: ASSLTGGTGELF
clone size: -; J gene: TRBJ2-5; V gene: TRBV7-8; CDR3 protein: ASRLTRVRGVPQETQY
clone size: -; J gene: TRBJ2-2; V gene: TRBV6-1; CDR3 protein: ASSEAQGANTGELF
clone size: -; J gene: TRBJ2-1; V gene: TRBV5-1; CDR3 protein: ASSPQGAYEQF
clone size: -; J gene: TRBJ1-2; V gene: TRBV5-1; CDR3 protein: ASSWDTSYGYT
clone size: -; J gene: TRBJ2-2; V gene: TRBV19; CDR3 protein: ASSIPTGNTGELF
clone size: -; J gene: TRBJ1-6; V gene: TRBV7-8; CDR3 protein: ASSAAGGVNSPLH
clone size: -; J gene: TRBJ2-7; V gene: TRBV20-1; CDR3 protein: SASEQISYEQY
clone size: once; J gene: TRBJ1-2; V gene: TRBV5-1; CDR3 protein: ASSLGTANYGYT
clone size: few; J gene: TRBJ1-1; V gene: TRBV25-1; CDR3 protein: ASSAWTGESTEAF
clone size: -; J gene: TRBJ2-3; V gene: TRBV19; CDR3 protein: ASREGPSTDTQY
clone size: many; J gene: TRBJ2-6; V gene: TRBV6-4; CDR3 protein: ASSQGSGANVLT
clone size: -; J gene: TRBJ1-6; V gene: TRBV11-2; CDR3 protein: ASSLRASSPLH
clone size: -; J gene: TRBJ2-4; V gene: TRBV4-1; CDR3 protein: ASSQEAGSYIQY